This T cell receptor (beta chain) was sequenced for a study of neurological immune-mediated disorders (dated by TCRdb to the late 2010s). A note on the overall study: Peripheral blood TCR-beta repertoires from HTLV-I-associated myelopathy (HAM/TSP) patients, multiple sclerosis patients and healthy controls were compared by UMI-based sequencing. Alongside PBMC samples, the set of 80 to 130 TCR-beta libraries contained longitudinal samples, technical triplicates, and paired CD4+ and CD8+ T-cell subsets that had been sorted. The cohort was made up of some 70 subjects, consisting of 15 or so HAM/TSP patients, about 34 multiple sclerosis patients and roughly 20 healthy controls.

cDNA was synthesized by template-switch 5'RACE using a primer carrying a 10-nucleotide random unique molecular identifier by which each TCR transcript was tagged. Every sequencing run covered 15-18 subjects and yielded more than 160 million TCR-beta sequences. The RNeasy kit was used to extract total RNA. The KAPA Real-time Library Amplification kit was used to amplify TCR-beta VDJ regions with primers for the TCR constant region and the 5'RACE anchor. A first PCR added sample indexes and Illumina adaptors, and a second PCR then raised library yield. After purification with Ampure beads, the TCR product of roughly 650 bp was size-selected on a 2% E-gel SizeSelection system. Before pooling, library quality was assessed on a Bioanalyzer, concentration was determined with Qubit, and library quantification was performed with the Kapa Library Quantification kit. An Illumina HiSeq 2500 sequenced the libraries paired-end 2 x 150 bp. To increase sequence diversity, about 25-31% phiX was spiked into each library pool. The paper's data handling went like this. The quality-filtered reads were processed with the UMI-based MiGEC pipeline, whose error correction step removed more than 80% of the raw TCR sequences. IMGT germline references were used for aligning VDJ genes, and each clonotype was defined as a unique CDR3 amino acid sequence together with its V-J genes. Clonal expansion, Shannon diversity, and CDR3 relatedness (CalcPairwiseDistances, ClusterSamples) were evaluated with VDJtools, and phylogenetic trees were built with CLCbio workbench. A clone was classed as expanded if it had 8 or more unique UMIs, a cutoff based on coefficient-of-variation modelling across technical triplicates. The public reads were quality trimmed at Q25 with fastp and then assembled into clones with MiXCR by TCRdb, keeping productive beta chains. Merged by CDR3 protein, the rows form single entries marked with the most common genes and DNA. The V and J calls here are based on TCRdb, not the publication. For this sample the table gives approximately 45,000 distinct CDR3 sequences, of which roughly an eighth were detected only once. 1.3% of the sample is taken by the ten largest.

This clonotype was observed at least ten times. The specificity of this receptor is unknown. One base away there is no much larger clone; base qualities are not given. CDR1 and CDR2 (DFQATT, SNEGSKA) derive from the germline V gene (reference sequence). Including the terminal cysteine and phenylalanine, the CDR3 comprises 12 residues. Only the CDR3 DNA is retained, 36 bases long and in frame from the first base. Trimming at the junction amounts to 6 bases on V and 1 base on J, and the germline ends lie 10 bases apart. Study-wide findings and limitations: Across subjects, expanded clones never shared an identical CDR3 amino acid sequence, which suggests that the TCR-beta repertoires in every group were private. TCR clonal expansion was greatest in HAM/TSP patients and smallest in MS patients, who ranked below even healthy controls.

Blood bank volunteers in Maryland, USA served as the healthy controls. For unsorted PBMC libraries, 2 million PBMCs were used after storage in RNAlater at -80 degrees C until RNA extraction. Peripheral blood was subjected to Ficoll-Hypaque density gradient centrifugation to isolate PBMCs, which were then cryopreserved in liquid nitrogen. The sample taken for sequencing was PBMCs. The V gene is TRBV20-1 and the J gene is TRBJ2-7, with the D gene not clear enough to name. The sequence was collected from a female donor in good health. The DNA is as follows: TGCAGTGCGCCGACGCTTTCCTACGAGCAGTACTTC. Translated, this gives CSAPTLSYEQYF.